This is a list of T cell receptor beta chains from one sample in a study of control samples from healthy donors and cancer patients. Sequencing was performed with immunoSEQ multiplex PCR; in TCRdb, only in-frame clones are kept and a portion is missing. The sample contains approximately 100,000 clones, approximately 81% of which appear only once. Sequencing was done on a sample of blood. The receptor source for this set is a middle-aged woman in good health. Each CDR3 is given with its conserved first and last residue. Each record gives: CDR3 protein, CDR3 DNA, clone size, J gene, CDR3 length, D gene, V gene. A D gene is named only where the DNA matches it firmly. Clone size, where shown, is once, few, many, or a class for clones that have expanded.

CDR3: CASSVGGRGNQPQHF
DNA: TGTGCCAGCAGCGTAGGGGGCAGGGGCAATCAGCCCCAGCATTTT
size: NA
J: TRBJ1-5
length: 15
D: NA
V: TRBV9

CDR3: CASRGHLRGELFF
DNA: TGTGCCAGCAGAGGACACTTGCGGGGGGAGCTGTTTTTT
size: NA
J: TRBJ2-2
length: 13
D: NA
V: TRBV3-1/TRBV3-2

CDR3: CASRYPMGRYEQYF
DNA: TGTGCAAGTCGATACCCCATGGGGAGATACGAGCAGTACTTC
size: NA
J: TRBJ2-7
length: 14
D: NA
V: TRBV12-2

CDR3: CASSSGLNNGNTIYF
DNA: TGTGCCAGCAGCTCGGGACTCAACAATGGAAACACCATATATTTT
size: NA
J: TRBJ1-3
length: 15
D: NA
V: TRBV5-8

CDR3: CAISDSDTEAFF
DNA: TGTGCCATCAGTGACTCAGACACTGAAGCTTTCTTT
size: NA
J: TRBJ1-1
length: 12
D: NA
V: TRBV10-3

CDR3: CAISQSKGTGELFF
DNA: TGTGCCATCAGTCAATCAAAGGGAACCGGGGAGCTGTTTTTT
size: NA
J: TRBJ2-2
length: 14
D: NA
V: TRBV10-3

CDR3: CASSQVLLGGEDTQYF
DNA: TGCGCCAGCAGCCAAGTCCTTTTGGGGGGGGAAGATACGCAGTATTTT
size: NA
J: TRBJ2-3
length: 16
D: TRBD2
V: TRBV4-1

CDR3: CASRNWGAGANVLTF
DNA: TGTGCCAGCAGGAATTGGGGTGCTGGGGCCAACGTCCTGACTTTC
size: NA
J: TRBJ2-6
length: 15
D: NA
V: TRBV5-8

CDR3: CASSGRLYGYTF
DNA: TGTGCCAGTTCGGGCAGGTTGTATGGCTACACCTTC
size: NA
J: TRBJ1-2
length: 12
D: NA
V: TRBV19

CDR3: CASSTRNSPLHF
DNA: TGTGCCAGCTCCACTCGTAATTCACCCCTCCACTTT
size: NA
J: TRBJ1-6
length: 12
D: NA
V: TRBV18

CDR3: CASSPDRLGTGELFF
DNA: TGCGCCAGCAGCCCAGACAGGTTAGGCACCGGGGAGCTGTTTTTT
size: NA
J: TRBJ2-2
length: 15
D: NA
V: TRBV4-1

CDR3: CASSASNQPQHF
DNA: TGTGCCAGCAGCGCCAGCAATCAGCCCCAGCATTTT
size: NA
J: TRBJ1-5
length: 12
D: NA
V: TRBV11-3

CDR3: CASSSQGSTEAFF
DNA: TGTGCCAGCAGTTCGCAAGGGAGCACTGAAGCTTTCTTT
size: NA
J: TRBJ1-1
length: 13
D: NA
V: TRBV2

CDR3: CASSGGQTFVGTEAFF
DNA: TGCGCCAGCAGTGGAGGACAGACCTTCGTTGGAACTGAAGCTTTCTTT
size: NA
J: TRBJ1-1
length: 16
D: NA
V: TRBV10-2

CDR3: CASSLSAGRSYEQYF
DNA: TGTGCCAGCAGCTTAAGCGCAGGGAGATCCTACGAGCAGTACTTC
size: NA
J: TRBJ2-7
length: 15
D: NA
V: TRBV7-2

CDR3: CASSEGVGPVYGYTF
DNA: TGTGCCAGCAGTGAAGGGGTCGGACCAGTCTATGGCTACACCTTC
size: NA
J: TRBJ1-2
length: 15
D: NA
V: TRBV6-1

CDR3: CSASGTHYGGGNYEQYF
DNA: TGCAGTGCTAGTGGGACCCATTATGGGGGGGGGAACTACGAGCAGTACTTC
size: NA
J: TRBJ2-7
length: 17
D: TRBD2
V: TRBV20-1

CDR3: CASSVRPQGANEKLFF
DNA: TGTGCCAGCAGCGTGAGACCACAGGGGGCAAATGAAAAACTGTTTTTT
size: few
J: TRBJ1-4
length: 16
D: TRBD1
V: TRBV9

CDR3: CASSLAGRAGTGELFF
DNA: TGTGCCAGCAGCTTAGCGGGCAGGGCGGGCACCGGGGAGCTGTTTTTT
size: few
J: TRBJ2-2
length: 16
D: NA
V: TRBV7-2

CDR3: CASSLNRRFNNEQFF
DNA: TGTGCCAGCAGCTTAAATCGGAGATTTAACAATGAGCAGTTCTTC
size: NA
J: TRBJ2-1
length: 15
D: NA
V: TRBV7-8

CDR3: CASSQDRQYTGELFF
DNA: TGTGCCAGCAGCCAGGACAGACAATACACCGGGGAGCTGTTTTTT
size: NA
J: TRBJ2-2
length: 15
D: NA
V: TRBV2

CDR3: CASSLDGVWDEKLFF
DNA: TGTGCCAGCAGCTTAGACGGGGTATGGGATGAAAAACTGTTTTTT
size: NA
J: TRBJ1-4
length: 15
D: NA
V: TRBV7-9

CDR3: CASSELGRYGYTF
DNA: TGTGCCAGCAGTGAATTGGGTCGGTATGGCTACACCTTC
size: NA
J: TRBJ1-2
length: 13
D: NA
V: TRBV6-1

CDR3: CASRRQGMNTEAFF
DNA: TGTGCCAGCAGGAGACAGGGGATGAACACTGAAGCTTTCTTT
size: NA
J: TRBJ1-1
length: 14
D: TRBD1
V: TRBV2

CDR3: CASSSENEKLFF
DNA: TGTGCCAGCAGCTCGGAAAATGAAAAACTGTTTTTT
size: NA
J: TRBJ1-4
length: 12
D: NA
V: TRBV7-8

CDR3: CSGGPQGEQYF
DNA: TGCAGCGGCGGCCCCCAAGGCGAGCAGTACTTC
size: NA
J: TRBJ2-7
length: 11
D: NA
V: TRBV29-1

CDR3: CASGLKTLNSNQPQHF
DNA: TGTGCTAGTGGTTTGAAAACACTTAATAGCAATCAGCCCCAGCATTTT
size: NA
J: TRBJ1-5
length: 16
D: NA
V: TRBV12-5

CDR3: CASSSRTSGTILSSYEQYF
DNA: TGTGCCAGCAGTTCCCGGACTAGCGGGACAATATTAAGCTCCTACGAGCAGTACTTC
size: NA
J: TRBJ2-7
length: 19
D: TRBD2
V: TRBV27

CDR3: CASSPDGANTGELFF
DNA: TGTGCCAGCAGCCCGGACGGCGCGAACACCGGGGAGCTGTTTTTT
size: NA
J: TRBJ2-2
length: 15
D: NA
V: TRBV5-4

CDR3: CASRSHRSTYEQYF
DNA: TGTGCCAGTCGCTCGCACAGGTCGACCTACGAGCAGTACTTC
size: NA
J: TRBJ2-7
length: 14
D: NA
V: TRBV6-5

CDR3: CASTHDRSGTEAFF
DNA: TGTGCCAGCACCCACGACCGGTCGGGTACTGAAGCTTTCTTT
size: once
J: TRBJ1-1
length: 14
D: NA
V: TRBV9

CDR3: CASSLAGTADNQPQHF
DNA: TGTGCCAGCAGCTTGGCCGGGACGGCTGACAATCAGCCCCAGCATTTT
size: NA
J: TRBJ1-5
length: 16
D: NA
V: TRBV5-6

CDR3: CASSEMRNSPLHF
DNA: TGTGCCAGCAGTGAAATGCGGAATTCACCCCTCCACTTT
size: once
J: TRBJ1-6
length: 13
D: NA
V: TRBV2

CDR3: CASSSVQVSYEQYF
DNA: TGTGCCAGCAGCTCAGTACAGGTCTCCTACGAGCAGTACTTC
size: NA
J: TRBJ2-7
length: 14
D: NA
V: TRBV7-2

CDR3: CASSSQGLGYTF
DNA: TGTGCCAGCAGTTCCCAGGGGTTGGGCTACACCTTC
size: NA
J: TRBJ1-2
length: 12
D: NA
V: TRBV12-3/TRBV12-4

CDR3: CASSLGGTSGNTIYF
DNA: TGTGCCAGCAGCTTGGGGGGCACATCTGGAAACACCATATATTTT
size: NA
J: TRBJ1-3
length: 15
D: NA
V: TRBV5-5

CDR3: CASSMGGAGGVNTGELFF
DNA: TGTGCCAGTAGTATGGGAGGCGCGGGCGGGGTGAACACCGGGGAGCTGTTTTTT
size: once
J: TRBJ2-2
length: 18
D: NA
V: TRBV19

CDR3: CASSTQGTRDQETQYF
DNA: TGTGCCAGCAGCACCCAGGGGACAAGGGACCAAGAGACCCAGTACTTC
size: few
J: TRBJ2-5
length: 16
D: NA
V: TRBV21-1

CDR3: CSVEDPRRKDTQYF
DNA: TGCAGCGTTGAAGACCCCAGGAGAAAAGATACGCAGTATTTT
size: NA
J: TRBJ2-3
length: 14
D: NA
V: TRBV29-1

CDR3: CASSLVSTDTQYF
DNA: TGTGCCAGCAGCTTAGTCAGCACAGATACGCAGTATTTT
size: NA
J: TRBJ2-3
length: 13
D: NA
V: TRBV7-9

CDR3: CASGASGTGHQPQHF
DNA: TGTGCCAGCGGAGCCTCCGGGACAGGGCATCAGCCCCAGCATTTT
size: NA
J: TRBJ1-5
length: 15
D: TRBD1
V: TRBV2

CDR3: CASTSPRENYGYTF
DNA: TGTGCCAGCACTTCACCCAGGGAAAACTATGGCTACACCTTC
size: NA
J: TRBJ1-2
length: 14
D: NA
V: TRBV18

CDR3: CASSLTGTGEYEQYF
DNA: TGTGCCAGCTCTCTCACCGGGACAGGGGAGTACGAGCAGTACTTC
size: NA
J: TRBJ2-7
length: 15
D: TRBD1
V: TRBV18

CDR3: CASGLLGTDQQPQHF
DNA: TGTGCTAGTGGTTTGTTAGGGACCGACCAACAGCCCCAGCATTTT
size: NA
J: TRBJ1-5
length: 15
D: NA
V: TRBV12-5